A single sample gave rise to the 6 T cell receptor beta chains below, sequenced in a study of radiotherapy plus CTLA-4 blockade in lung cancer. Only in-frame clones appear in the TCRdb table, and some are missing; sequencing was by immunoSEQ multiplex PCR. This sample has about 110,000 clones, with more than 75% found just once. Here the sequenced sample was peripheral blood, taken from a patient treated with radiotherapy plus ipilimumab. These TCRs come from a human donor with non-small cell lung cancer that progressed on radiotherapy plus ipilimumab. Some clones in this sample may be carry-over from other donors' samples.

This clone was seen more than once but under ten times. Additional DNA sequences in this sample encode the identical CDR3. The chain combines TRBV18 with TRBJ2-3; 12 nucleotides line up with TRBD2. The J segment lost 6 bases and the V segment lost 6 bases, leaving 4 bases of the junction unmatched. The CDR3 totals 14 residues. CDR1 and CDR2 from the germline V gene are KGHSH and LQKENI. In nucleotides, the CDR3 is TGTGCCAGCTCCACTAGCGGGGGGACGGATACGCAGTATTTT. It specifies CASSTSGGTDTQYF.

The rearrangement links TRBV7-6 to TRBJ2-1, with D perhaps being TRBD1 or TRBD2 (5 bases each). The V end was cut by 5 bases, the J end by 2 bases, with 13 bases between. Germline V gives CDR1 SGHVS, CDR2 FNYEAQ. This CDR3 has 15 residues. The CDR3 loop reads CASSKGRQTYNEQFF. The CDR3 DNA is TGTGCCAGCAGCAAGGGACGGCAAACCTACAATGAGCAGTTCTTC.

The rearrangement joins TRBV27 to TRBJ1-1; no clear D gene. There are 16 residues in the CDR3. Trimming removed 6 bases from V and 6 bases from J, with 23 bases in between. The germline V gene encodes CDR1 MNHEY and CDR2 SMNVEV (reference sequence). The CDR3 coding sequence is TGTGCCAGCAGCAGATTGGCGGTTGGGGTTTTCGCTGAAGCTTTCTTT. It is translated as CASSRLAVGVFAEAFF.

The V and J genes are TRBV11-1 and TRBJ2-7, with TRBD1 matching over 7 bases. V was pared by 4 bases and J by 2 bases, with 11 bases of the junction left unmatched. The CDR3 has 16 amino acids. CDR1 and CDR2 (germline): SGHAT, FQDESV (reference sequence). In nucleotides, the CDR3 is TGTGCCAGCAGCTCCCTCGACAGGGCCCCAACCTACGAGCAGTACTTC. Translated: CASSSLDRAPTYEQYF.

V is TRBV11-1 and J is TRBJ2-5; D might be TRBD1 (6 bases). The V gene lost 5 bases and the J gene lost 2 bases, with 15 bases spanning the gap. The germline gives CDR1 SGHAT, CDR2 FQDESV (reference sequence). The CDR3 length is 15 residues. CDR3 region: CASSRFGGYQETQYF. The CDR3 coding sequence is TGTGCCAGCAGCCGGTTTGGGGGCTATCAAGAGACCCAGTACTTC.

The chain recombines TRBV5-1 with TRBJ1-4; maybe TRBD1 (6 bases). CDR1 and CDR2 from the germline V gene are SGHRS and YFSETQ. V lost 5 bases and J lost 3, with 17 bases in between. The CDR3 runs to 16 residues. As DNA, the CDR3 is TGCGCCAGCAGGAGCGGGATGGCAGGGGCTAATGAAAAACTGTTTTTT. It is translated as CASRSGMAGANEKLFF. Full variable domain (rest looked up from reference TRBV5-1 and TRBJ1-4): KAGVTQTPRYLIKTRGQQVTLSCSPISGHRSVSWYQQTPGQGLQFLFEYFSETQRNKGNFPGRFSGRQFSNSRSEMNVSTLELGDSALYLCASRSGMAGANEKLFFGSGTQLSVL.